This TCR beta chain was recorded in a study of CD8 T cells in ankylosing spondylitis. Points from the study as a whole: Clones tied to disease were said to be significantly enriched in matched ankylosing spondylitis synovial fluid.

On this clonotype itself: Antigen specificity is unknown.

TCRdb passed the 5' RACE reads through MiXCR, listing each CDR3 protein once. The sample carries approximately 210,000 distinct CDR3 sequences, around 13% recorded once. The sequence was collected from a male donor with ankylosing spondylitis or in good health (not recorded which). The sequenced sample consisted of blood, either unsorted or a sorted T cell fraction (not recorded which).

CDR3 in amino acids: CSASEPSGGLSYEQYF. The CDR3 DNA is TGCAGTGCTAGTGAACCTAGCGGGGGGCTCTCCTACGAGCAGTACTTC. The V and J genes are TRBV20-1 and TRBJ2-7; TRBD2 aligns across 11 bases. The length of the CDR3 is 16 residues. From germline, CDR1 is DFQATT and CDR2 SNEGSKA (reference sequence). V gave up 3 bases and J gave up 0 bases; unmatched junction bases: 7.